A single sample gave rise to the 15 T cell receptor beta chains below, sequenced in a study of cytomegalovirus exposure and HLA in healthy donors. Profiled with immunoSEQ multiplex PCR; TCRdb holds only in-frame clones, not every one. Of about 220,000 clones in the sample, about nine tenths were seen once. The sample was PBMCs. These receptors were collected from a woman in her late teens or twenties in good health and CMV-seronegative.

The J gene is TRBJ2-5, the V gene TRBV27, with 7 nucleotides matching TRBD2. Trimming removed 0 bases from V and 1 base from J; junction bases left unmatched: 2. This CDR3 is 15 amino acids long. Looked up from germline, CDR1 is MNHEY and CDR2 is SMNVEV (reference sequence). CDR3 coding DNA: TGTGCCAGCAGTTTATCATCTAGCGGCCAAGAGACCCAGTACTTC. It specifies CASSLSSSGQETQYF.

The chain joins TRBV14 to TRBJ2-7; 10 bases agree with TRBD2. CDR3 length equals 15 residues. The germline V gene encodes CDR1 SGHDN and CDR2 FVKESK. V gave up 1 base and J gave up 2 bases; unmatched junction bases: 2. The CDR3 bases are TGTGCCAGCAGCCAAGGGACTAGCGGTACCTACGAGCAGTACTTC. This translates into CASSQGTSGTYEQYF.

V is TRBV13 and J is TRBJ1-2, with D hard to call. The ends were cut back, 2 bases at V and 2 bases at J, with 9 bases in the middle. Germline values: CDR1 PRHDT, CDR2 FYEKMQ (reference sequence). The CDR3 sequence is 14 residues long. CDR3 sequence reads: CASSLYGPNYGYTF. CDR3 DNA: TGTGCCAGCAGCTTATATGGCCCCAACTATGGCTACACCTTC.

V is TRBV4-1 and J is TRBJ2-7, with D possibly being TRBD1 (6 bases). The V gene lost 0 bases and the J gene lost 6 bases, with 12 bases spanning the gap. From germline, CDR1 is MGHRA and CDR2 YSYEKL. CDR3 length: 14 residues. CDR3 sequence reads: CASSQDRQVPEQYF. The CDR3 coding sequence is TGCGCCAGCAGCCAAGATCGACAGGTACCCGAGCAGTACTTC.

This clone was picked up one time. The chain combines TRBV7-8 with TRBJ2-7; 7 bases are a match to TRBD2. Germline CDR1 and CDR2: SGHVS and FQNEAQ. The V and J ends lost 4 bases and 7 bases, in that order; junction bases with no gene match: 13. The CDR3 is made up of 15 amino acids. CDR3 nucleotide sequence: TGTGCCAGCAGCTCAGCGGGACGGGGGTTGGAAGAGCAGTACTTC. Protein: CASSSAGRGLEEQYF.

The J gene is TRBJ1-4, the V gene TRBV5-1; 10 bases agree with TRBD1. The CDR3 totals 14 residues. Germline V CDR1 and CDR2: SGHRS, YFSETQ. With 6 bases clipped from V and 6 bases from J, the junction kept 5 bases outside the gene matches. CDR3 protein: CASKSGTGDEKLFF. In nucleotides, the CDR3 is TGCGCCAGCAAATCCGGGACAGGGGATGAAAAACTGTTTTTT.

This clone has a single count. The chain recombines TRBV28 with TRBJ1-5, with 12 positions matching TRBD1. This CDR3 has 20 residues. J gave up 2 bases and V 2 bases, and 13 bases lay outside the gene matches. Looked up from germline, CDR1 is MDHEN and CDR2 is SYDVKM. The CDR3 loop reads CASSLEYSGTGGAGNQPQHF. The CDR3 bases are TGTGCCAGCAGTTTAGAATATTCCGGGACAGGGGGCGCGGGCAATCAGCCCCAGCATTTT.

V is TRBV11-3 and J is TRBJ2-1; no reliable D call. The germline gives CDR1 SGHNT, CDR2 YENEEA. Trimming took off 2 bases at V and 2 bases at J, with 4 bases between the two ends. The CDR3 is made up of 13 amino acids. CDR3 bases: TGTGCCAGCAGCTTAATAGCCTACAATGAGCAGTTCTTC. Translation gives CASSLIAYNEQFF.

The chain carries TRBV4-1 and TRBJ2-7; TRBD2 matches at 11 bases. Germline loops: CDR1 MGHRA, CDR2 YSYEKL. The CDR3 is 15 residues long. With V trimmed by 5 bases and J by 2 bases, 5 bases remained unmatched. The CDR3 DNA reads TGCGCCAGCAGCTCCCGACTAGCGGGGACCTACGAGCAGTACTTC. It codes for CASSSRLAGTYEQYF.

The DNA of the CDR3 is TGTGCCAGCAGCTTGGGCGGGAGACTAGATGAGCAGTTCTTC. Amino acid sequence: CASSLGGRLDEQFF. The chain carries TRBV11-2 and TRBJ2-1; 7 nucleotides align to TRBD2. The CDR3 totals 14 residues. Unmatched junction bases numbered 7, after V lost 3 bases and J lost 8 bases. From germline, CDR1 is SGHAT and CDR2 FQNNGV.

The chain joins TRBV7-6 to TRBJ1-1; 10 bases match TRBD1. Germline V CDR1 and CDR2: SGHVS, FNYEAQ. The J segment lost 1 base and the V segment lost 5 bases, leaving 4 bases of the junction unmatched. This CDR3 has 15 residues. This CDR3 reads CASSADRGANTEAFF. CDR3 DNA: TGTGCCAGCAGCGCGGACAGGGGGGCGAACACTGAAGCTTTCTTT.

The chain recombines TRBV5-4 with TRBJ2-1; tentatively, D is TRBD2 (6 bases). Germline V gene data show CDR1 as SGHNT and CDR2 as YYREEE (reference sequence). V was shortened by 2 bases and J by 9 bases, with 12 bases between the two germline ends. The CDR3 has 13 amino acids. The CDR3: CASSLGGVLEQFF. In nucleotides, the CDR3 is TGTGCCAGCAGCTTAGGAGGGGTCCTTGAGCAGTTCTTC. Together with reference TRBV5-4 and TRBJ2-1, the CDR3 gives the full variable domain: ETGVTQSPTHLIKTRGQQVTLRCSSQSGHNTVSWYQQALGQGPQFIFQYYREEENGRGNFPPRFSGLQFPNYSSELNVNALELDDSALYLCASSLGGVLEQFFGPGTRLTVL.

The chain uses TRBV6-1 and TRBJ2-3, with a weak D call TRBD2 (6 bases). Trimming cost V 3 bases and J 6 bases, with 19 bases left between them. The CDR3 has 16 amino acids. Germline CDR1 and CDR2: MNHNS and SASEGT. The CDR3, as DNA: TGTGCCAGCAGTGATCCGGGACTCCCGACTGCGGATACGCAGTATTTT. Translation gives CASSDPGLPTADTQYF.

This clone appeared once. V usage is TRBV10-1 and J usage is TRBJ1-2, with 7 nucleotides matching TRBD1. Trimming took 8 bases from V and 3 from J; bases not matched to a gene: 6. Germline V gene sequence: CDR1 WNHNN, CDR2 SYGVQD (reference sequence). CDR3 length: 13 residues. In nucleotides, the CDR3 is TGCGCCAGCGGACAGGTGTATCACTATGGCTACACCTTC. This encodes CASGQVYHYGYTF.

This chain connects TRBV6-1 to TRBJ2-2; 7 bases fit TRBD2. The CDR3 extends over 14 amino acids. J gave up 2 bases and V 7 bases, and 4 bases lay outside the gene matches. CDR1 is MNHNS and CDR2 is SASEGT in the germline V gene. The CDR3 DNA sequence: TGTGCCAGCAACGGACTAGGAAACACCGGGGAGCTGTTTTTT. Translated: CASNGLGNTGELFF.